This entry concerns a single T cell receptor (beta chain). No antigen is known for it. All of the isolated RNA was reverse transcribed, so expressed TCRB transcripts were sequenced. This table comes from immunoSEQ multiplex PCR, and its TCRdb copy is limited to in-frame clones, with some not included. In the table there are 500,000 to 850,000 clones, roughly 13% of which are singletons. This sample was included in a study of beta chain features in type 1 diabetes. Study results and caveats: cDNA-based reads could over-represent cells with high TCR expression. A moderate, significant TCRB CDR3 shortening appeared in type 1 diabetes across four CD4+ subsets.

This CDR3 is 11 amino acids long. Germline assignment: CDR1 LGHNA and CDR2 YNFKEQ. V lost 3 bases, J lost 4 bases, and 4 bases lay in between. This clonotype was sampled from a man younger than 35 with type 1 diabetes. This chain links TRBV4-2 with TRBJ2-7; D unresolved. Sample: naive CD4+ T cells from blood. DNA for the CDR3: TGTGCCAGCAGCCACGAATACGAGCAGTACTTC. Its translation is CASSHEYEQYF.